Listed below are T cell receptor beta chains from one sample, sequenced in a study of human T cells and chemical hapten exposure. Via MiXCR, TCRdb re-called the RACE reads, giving one row per CDR3 protein. The sample includes about 380,000 distinct CDR3 sequences, about 6% of them seen just once. This specimen was whole blood, taken in connection with sensitization to the hapten diphenylcyclopropenone (DPC). These receptors were taken from a young woman with alopecia areata. Some clones in this sample may be carry-over from other donors' samples. CDR3s include the opening cysteine and the closing phenylalanine or tryptophan. Fields, in order: J gene, D gene, V gene, clone size, CDR3 DNA, CDR3 protein. A D gene is named only where the DNA matches it firmly. For some rows the clone size is stated as once, few or many, or as a class when expanded; others skip it.

TRBJ2-3	TRBD2	TRBV4-2	.	TGTGCCAGCGGGCCAGGGACTATCAGCACAGATACGCAGTATTTT	CASGPGTISTDTQYF
TRBJ1-4	.	TRBV15	few	TGTGCCACCAGCAGGGACCACAGTGAAAAACTGTTTTTT	CATSRDHSEKLFF
TRBJ1-5	.	TRBV18	.	TGTGCCAGCTCGGCAGGGGTTCACCAGCCCCAGCATTTT	CASSAGVHQPQHF
TRBJ1-5	.	TRBV7-8	few	TGTGCCAGCAGCTTATCACCCAGGGAGAACAATCAGCCCCAGCATTTT	CASSLSPRENNQPQHF
TRBJ1-2	TRBD1	TRBV7-9	many	TGTGCCAGCAGCTTAGCGGGCGTACAGGGGGCGACTGGCTACACCTTC	CASSLAGVQGATGYTF
TRBJ1-6	.	TRBV6-6	many	TGTGCCAGCGGGGAGAATTCACCCCTCCACTTT	CASGENSPLHF
TRBJ1-2	.	TRBV6-1	few	TGTGCCAGCAGTGACGGCAGTTACAACTATGGCTACACCTTC	CASSDGSYNYGYTF
TRBJ1-2	.	TRBV28	many	TGTGCCAGCAATGGGTTGGGCTATGGCTACACCTTC	CASNGLGYGYTF
TRBJ1-5	.	TRBV6-2/TRBV6-3	.	TGTGCCAGCAGCCCTGACAGGCGATATAGCAATCAGCCCCAGCATTTT	CASSPDRRYSNQPQHF
TRBJ1-5	.	TRBV12-3/TRBV12-4	.	TGTGCCAGCAGCTCTGCGGTTAAGCAGCCCCAGCATTTT	CASSSAVKQPQHF
TRBJ1-6	.	TRBV18	many	TGTGCCAGCTCACAGGCAGGTCGATATAATTCACCCCTCCACTTT	CASSQAGRYNSPLHF
TRBJ1-1	.	TRBV7-2	.	TGTGCCAGCAGCTTACGGTACTCTGAAGCTTTCTTT	CASSLRYSEAFF
TRBJ2-2	TRBD2	TRBV7-2	many	TGTGCCAGCAGCCCTAGACTAGCGGCGAACACCGGGGAGCTGTTTTTT	CASSPRLAANTGELFF
TRBJ2-3	TRBD2	TRBV29-1	.	TGCAGCGTTGATCGGTCTAGCGGGGACCCTAGCACAGATACGCAGTATTTT	CSVDRSSGDPSTDTQYF
TRBJ2-5	TRBD2	TRBV7-6	.	TGTGCCAGCAGCCTACTAGCGGGGTTTCAAGAGACCCAGTACTTC	CASSLLAGFQETQYF
TRBJ2-1	TRBD2	TRBV20-1	few	TGCAGTTCTCCCGGCCTACGGACTAGCGGGGGGCATAGCTCCTACAATGAGCAGTTCTTC	CSSPGLRTSGGHSSYNEQFF
TRBJ2-3	TRBD2	TRBV6-5	.	TGTGCCAGCAGTTACGGGGGGGTTAAGGCAGATACGCAGTATTTT	CASSYGGVKADTQYF
TRBJ1-2	.	TRBV10-3	many	TGTGCCACCAACGACCGAGACTATGGCTACACCTTC	CATNDRDYGYTF
TRBJ1-1	TRBD1	TRBV6-7	many	TGTGCCAGCAGTGGTCGCGAGACAGGGTTTTTGAACACTGAAGCTTTCTTT	CASSGRETGFLNTEAFF
TRBJ1-5	.	TRBV7-2	many	TGTGCCAGCAGCTTAGGTACGGGCTCAGGAAGGGCGTTTACGCATTTT	CASSLGTGSGRAFTHF
TRBJ1-4	TRBD1	TRBV4-1	few	TGCGCCAGCTCGGACAGGGGGGTAAGGGAAAAACTGTTTTTT	CASSDRGVREKLFF
TRBJ2-7	.	TRBV11-2	few	TGTGCCAGCAGCTTACAGGGGCGTTACGGCGAGCAGTACTTC	CASSLQGRYGEQYF
TRBJ2-1	.	TRBV18	few	TGTGCCAGCTCACCCCCCGACAGATACAATGAGCAGTTCTTC	CASSPPDRYNEQFF
TRBJ2-2	.	TRBV10-1	many	TGCGCCACCATAAGGCTGAACACCGGGGAGCTGTTTTTT	CATIRLNTGELFF
TRBJ1-5	.	TRBV3-1	.	TGTGCCAGCAGCCAATTCCCCAACCAGCCCCAGCATTTT	CASSQFPNQPQHF
TRBJ1-4	.	TRBV6-5	few	TGTGCCAGCAGTCCCGACGGATATGAAAAACTGTTTTTT	CASSPDGYEKLFF
TRBJ2-3	.	TRBV28	few	TGTGCCAGCCACCAAGGAATCACAGATACGCAGTATTTT	CASHQGITDTQYF
TRBJ2-3	TRBD2	TRBV5-6	few	TGTGCCAGCAGCTTGGTCCGAGGCGGGGGATTCACAGATACGCAGTATTTT	CASSLVRGGGFTDTQYF
TRBJ2-3	.	TRBV9	many	TGTGCCAGCAGCGCCGACAGTACAGGGATTGGCACAGATACGCAGTATTTT	CASSADSTGIGTDTQYF
TRBJ2-5	.	TRBV13	few	TGTGCCAGCAGCTTAGGCCCGATTCGTGAGACCCAGTACTTC	CASSLGPIRETQYF